There are a few counts of the clone carrying this TCR beta chain. The target antigen is unknown. The data were obtained in a study of cytomegalovirus exposure and HLA in healthy donors. Trimming removed 5 bases from V and 6 bases from J, with 14 bases in between. Germline CDR1 and CDR2: MNHEY and SVGAGI. The CDR3 is 14 residues long. Vbeta (60) and Jbeta (13) primers were used in the PCR. Sequenced by immunoSEQ multiplex PCR; TCRdb stores in-frame clones only, minus some. The table lists about 89,000 clones, around 77% of them singletons, with 3% to 4.5% in the top ten. Study-level results: Some V segments, including TRBV6-2 and TRBV6-3, were excluded as indistinguishable. Through in vitro validation, three CMV-associated chains were shown to be specific for CMV antigens.

The chain combines TRBV6-5 with TRBJ1-5; the D gene is possibly TRBD1 (6 bases). This clonotype was sampled from a man younger than 40 in good health and CMV-seronegative. The sequenced sample consisted of PBMCs. CDR3 bases: TGTGCCAGCAGTAACGGACAGCCGAGTCAGCCCCAGCATTTT. It translates to CASSNGQPSQPQHF.